This note documents a single T cell receptor (beta chain) sequence. This specimen comes from a study of T cell changes during pregnancy in multiple sclerosis. Generated by immunoSEQ multiplex PCR, the TCRdb table keeps only in-frame clones and is missing some. The data contain around 100,000 clones, roughly 92% of them singletons. Germline CDR1 SGHNT, CDR2 YYREEE (reference sequence). This CDR3 has 15 amino acids. V was clipped by 3 bases and J by 2 bases, with 14 bases between them. The chain joins TRBV5-4 to TRBJ1-2; tentative D call: TRBD1 (6 bases). The sequenced sample was peripheral blood, obtained after pregnancy. This TCR was recovered from a female donor with multiple sclerosis, enrolled in a pregnancy study. CDR3 in DNA: TGTGCCAGCAGCTCCCCTGCGGACAGCAACTATGGCTACACCTTC. Its protein product is CASSSPADSNYGYTF.